Reported below is one TCR beta chain. As yet, its antigen is unknown. The primer mix had 60 Vbeta and 13 Jbeta primers. Assay used: immunoSEQ multiplex PCR; TCRdb lists only in-frame clones, some missing. This sample's table reports some 89,000 clones. The CDR3 covers 15 residues. CDR1 LNHNV and CDR2 YYDKDF come from the germline V gene (reference sequence). V was clipped by 6 bases and J by 5 bases; unmatched bases: 7. The entry originates in a study of cytomegalovirus exposure and HLA in healthy donors. Study outcomes and limitations: Investigators reported 164 TCR beta chains as tied to cytomegalovirus.

Sequencing input: PBMCs. The receptor was derived from a woman in her thirties in good health and CMV-seronegative. The V gene is TRBV15, the J gene TRBJ2-1; 10 bases align to TRBD2. CDR3 in DNA: TGTGCCACCAGGCCGGGAGCGGGAGGGAACAATGAGCAGTTCTTC. The encoded protein is CATRPGAGGNNEQFF.